The rows below give T cell receptor beta chains drawn from one sample of a study of blood T cell repertoires in COVID-19. The method was immunoSEQ multiplex PCR; TCRdb's version includes in-frame clones alone and lacks a portion of them. The sample lists more than 150,000 clones; around 80% were seen once. Sequences were obtained from PBMCs or T cells enriched from blood (not recorded which). These TCRs come from a woman in her 50s who had recovered from COVID-19. Each CDR3 is given with its conserved first and last residue. The D gene is left open where the match is weak.

CDR3 DNA: TGTGCCAGTAGTATTGGCGGCGGGTACGAGCAGTACTTC
CDR3 protein: CASSIGGGYEQYF
V gene: TRBV19
CDR3 length: 13
D gene: -
J gene: TRBJ2-7

CDR3 DNA: TGTGCCAGCAGCTTACGGGTAGGGGAAACTGAAGCTTTCTTT
CDR3 protein: CASSLRVGETEAFF
V gene: TRBV11-2
CDR3 length: 14
D gene: -
J gene: TRBJ1-1

CDR3 DNA: TGTGCCAGCAGCCGCGGACAGCAGCCCCAGCATTTT
CDR3 protein: CASSRGQQPQHF
V gene: TRBV12-3/TRBV12-4
CDR3 length: 12
D gene: -
J gene: TRBJ1-5

CDR3 DNA: TGCGCCAGCAGCTTGGCCCTAGCGGGTAGCACAGATACGCAGTATTTT
CDR3 protein: CASSLALAGSTDTQYF
V gene: TRBV5-1
CDR3 length: 16
D gene: TRBD2
J gene: TRBJ2-3

CDR3 DNA: TGTGCCAGCAGTGAGGCCGGGACTGGGAACACCGGGGAGCTGTTTTTT
CDR3 protein: CASSEAGTGNTGELFF
V gene: TRBV2
CDR3 length: 16
D gene: -
J gene: TRBJ2-2

CDR3 DNA: TGCGCCAGCAGCCAAGGGGGAGCGAGTAATGAAAAACTGTTTTTT
CDR3 protein: CASSQGGASNEKLFF
V gene: TRBV4-3
CDR3 length: 15
D gene: -
J gene: TRBJ1-4

CDR3 DNA: TGCAGTGCTAGTACTGGTCGACTAAATAGCAATCAGCCCCAGCATTTT
CDR3 protein: CSASTGRLNSNQPQHF
V gene: TRBV20-1
CDR3 length: 16
D gene: -
J gene: TRBJ1-5

CDR3 DNA: TGTGCCAGGAACGACAGGGGGACGCTGAACACTGAAGCTTTCTTT
CDR3 protein: CARNDRGTLNTEAFF
V gene: TRBV2
CDR3 length: 15
D gene: TRBD1
J gene: TRBJ1-1

CDR3 DNA: TGTGCCAGCAGCCAACGGGTCTCCGGGGCCAACGTCCTGACTTTC
CDR3 protein: CASSQRVSGANVLTF
V gene: TRBV7-3
CDR3 length: 15
D gene: -
J gene: TRBJ2-6

CDR3 DNA: TGTGCCAGCAGCTCAAGGACTGTAAGAGTGAACACTGAAGCTTTCTTT
CDR3 protein: CASSSRTVRVNTEAFF
V gene: TRBV3-1/TRBV3-2
CDR3 length: 16
D gene: -
J gene: TRBJ1-1

CDR3 DNA: TGCAGTGCTAGATGGGAGTACGAGCAGTACTTC
CDR3 protein: CSARWEYEQYF
V gene: TRBV20-1
CDR3 length: 11
D gene: -
J gene: TRBJ2-7

CDR3 DNA: TGTGCCAGCAGTTTGAACAGCCCTCACGAGCAGTACTTC
CDR3 protein: CASSLNSPHEQYF
V gene: TRBV12-3/TRBV12-4
CDR3 length: 13
D gene: -
J gene: TRBJ2-7

CDR3 DNA: TGTGCCAGCAGCTTACAGACAGGGTATAGGGACACTGAAGCTTTCTTT
CDR3 protein: CASSLQTGYRDTEAFF
V gene: TRBV5-6
CDR3 length: 16
D gene: TRBD1
J gene: TRBJ1-1

CDR3 DNA: TGTGCCAGCCGCAGGGTAGACTATGGCTACACCTTC
CDR3 protein: CASRRVDYGYTF
V gene: TRBV6-6
CDR3 length: 12
D gene: -
J gene: TRBJ1-2

CDR3 DNA: TGTGCCAGCAATTTCGACAGGGGCCACACTGAAGCTTTCTTT
CDR3 protein: CASNFDRGHTEAFF
V gene: TRBV2
CDR3 length: 14
D gene: TRBD1
J gene: TRBJ1-1

CDR3 DNA: TGTGCCAGCAGCGCCAACAGCGGGAGGAATGAGCAGTTCTTC
CDR3 protein: CASSANSGRNEQFF
V gene: TRBV9
CDR3 length: 14
D gene: TRBD2
J gene: TRBJ2-1